Described below is a single T cell receptor (beta chain) sequence and its context. This sample is drawn from a study of blood T cell repertoires in COVID-19. Germline-derived CDR1 and CDR2 are SGHRS and YFSETQ. V lost 0 bases and J lost 1, with 7 bases in between. This CDR3 has 15 residues. Produced via immunoSEQ multiplex PCR; TCRdb's table is partial and in-frame only. The top ten clones hold approximately 6.6% of a sample with under 200,000 clones, 85% to 90% of them seen once. The receptor was isolated from a woman aged 50 to 65 who had recovered from COVID-19. This sequence joins TRBV5-1 and TRBJ2-2; D is unclear. Sequencing was done on a sample of PBMCs or T cells enriched from blood (not recorded which). DNA of the CDR3: TGCGCCAGCAGCTTGGCAGGAAAGAACACCGGGGAGCTGTTTTTT. Translation: CASSLAGKNTGELFF.